Shown below are 14 T cell receptor beta chains from a single sample sequenced in a study of blood T cell repertoires in COVID-19. Here immunoSEQ multiplex PCR was the method, and the copy in TCRdb shows in-frame clones only, minus some. The sample records about 300,000 clones, around 90% being singletons. The sample comprised PBMCs or T cells enriched from blood (not recorded which). The origin of the receptors is a man in his 60s who had recovered from COVID-19.

The rearrangement joins TRBV13 to TRBJ1-2; the D gene is possibly TRBD1 (5 bases). Looked up from germline, CDR1 is PRHDT and CDR2 is FYEKMQ (reference sequence). The CDR3 is made up of 17 amino acids. V was cut by 5 bases and J by 4 bases, with 23 bases left in between. CDR3 nucleotides: TGTGCCAGCAGCCCCTACCCGACAGACCCCTTGGGCTATGGCTACACCTTC. It codes for CASSPYPTDPLGYGYTF.

V usage is TRBV15 and J usage is TRBJ2-7, with 8 bases matching TRBD2. Losses at the gene ends were 0 bases for V and 4 bases for J; bases not matched to a gene: 8. This CDR3 contains 16 residues. Germline V gene data show CDR1 as LNHNV and CDR2 as YYDKDF (reference sequence). CDR3 nucleotides: TGTGCCACCAGCAGAGAAGGGACTAGAGGAGGGTACGAGCAGTACTTC. Translated: CATSREGTRGGYEQYF.

The chain is built from TRBV28 and TRBJ1-6, with unresolved D. Per germline, CDR1 MDHEN and CDR2 SYDVKM. Trimming removed 5 bases at V and 0 bases at J, with 2 bases between. There are 13 residues in the CDR3. The CDR3 bases are TGTGCCAGCAGTCTCTCCTATAATTCACCCCTCCACTTT. The encoded protein is CASSLSYNSPLHF.

The J gene is TRBJ2-1, the V gene TRBV20-1, with a possible D match to TRBD2 (5 bases). Germline values: CDR1 DFQATT, CDR2 SNEGSKA (reference sequence). This CDR3 contains 16 residues. The V end lost 3 bases, the J end lost 0 bases, and 15 bases lay between the germline ends. The CDR3 DNA reads TGCAGTGCTAGTGAATCGCGGGCCAGCTCCTACAATGAGCAGTTCTTC. It is translated as CSASESRASSYNEQFF.

This chain connects TRBV4-2 to TRBJ1-2; TRBD1 matches 10 bases. The CDR3 consists of 17 residues. In germline, CDR1 is LGHNA, CDR2 YNFKEQ. V was clipped by 4 bases and J by 0 bases; unmatched bases: 8. CDR3 sequence reads: CASSREGQGIANYGYTF. CDR3 coding DNA: TGTGCCAGCAGCCGAGAGGGACAGGGGATAGCTAACTATGGCTACACCTTC.

The gene calls are TRBV19 and TRBJ2-1; 10 bases agree with TRBD2. Germline V gene sequence: CDR1 LNHDA, CDR2 SQIVND (reference sequence). The trim removed 6 bases at V and 5 bases at J, leaving 7 bases unmatched. CDR3 size: 15 residues. The CDR3 here is CASRRSGRADNEQFF. The CDR3 DNA is TGTGCCAGTAGGAGAAGCGGGAGGGCCGACAATGAGCAGTTCTTC.

The J gene is TRBJ1-1, the V gene TRBV5-1, with unresolved D. Germline V gene sequence: CDR1 SGHRS, CDR2 YFSETQ. The CDR3 spans 13 residues. Trimming stripped 6 bases from V and 1 base from J, with 10 bases between. This chain's CDR3 is CASIDIPNTEAFF. The CDR3 DNA follows: TGCGCCAGCATTGACATTCCGAACACTGAAGCTTTCTTT.

This sequence joins TRBV7-3 and TRBJ2-2, with D unresolved. The V end lost 0 bases, the J end lost 0 bases, and 8 bases lay between the germline ends. Germline lookup yields CDR1 SGHTA and CDR2 FQGTGA. The CDR3 extends over 16 amino acids. The DNA of the CDR3 is TGTGCCAGCAGCTTAACCAGATACACGAACACCGGGGAGCTGTTTTTT. Its translation is CASSLTRYTNTGELFF.

J is TRBJ2-2 and V is TRBV24-1, with a possible D match to TRBD1 (5 bases). Trimming took 2 bases from V and 6 from J, leaving 15 bases between them. This CDR3 spans 16 amino acids. CDR1 and CDR2 (germline): KGHDR, SFDVKD. The CDR3 loop reads CATSDSLAGQPGELFF. CDR3 in DNA: TGTGCCACCAGTGATTCTCTGGCAGGGCAACCCGGGGAGCTGTTTTTT.

The rearrangement uses TRBV5-1 and TRBJ2-7, with D possibly being TRBD2 (5 bases). The CDR3 sequence is 12 residues long. Trimming removed 4 bases at V and 4 bases at J, with 9 bases between. The germline V gene encodes CDR1 SGHRS and CDR2 YFSETQ. The chain's CDR3 is CASSVSGYEQYF. DNA of the CDR3: TGCGCCAGCAGCGTGAGCGGATACGAGCAGTACTTC.

The chain combines TRBV6-5 with TRBJ1-2; possible D gene TRBD1, 5 bases. The V gene lost 7 bases and the J gene lost 8 bases, with 14 bases spanning the gap. The CDR3 loop spans 12 amino acids. Germline values: CDR1 MNHEY, CDR2 SVGAGI. CDR3 protein: CASKGRGYGYTF. The CDR3 DNA sequence: TGTGCCAGCAAGGGTAGGGGTTACGGCTACACCTTC.

This chain connects TRBV5-1 to TRBJ1-6; 7 positions agree with TRBD1. The CDR3 runs to 17 residues. Trimming removed 4 bases from V and 5 bases from J; junction bases left unmatched: 12. Germline assignment: CDR1 SGHRS and CDR2 YFSETQ. The CDR3 is CASSPNPGTANNSPLHF. CDR3 nucleotides: TGCGCCAGCAGCCCTAACCCCGGGACAGCCAATAATTCACCCCTCCACTTT.

The V call is TRBV11-2, the J call TRBJ2-7, with D possibly TRBD2 on 6 matching bases. Looked up from germline, CDR1 is SGHAT and CDR2 is FQNNGV. The CDR3 has 14 amino acids. Trimming left V 7 bases short and J 0 bases short, with 13 bases between. The CDR3 sequence: CASKEGHSSYEQYF. CDR3 sequence (DNA): TGTGCCAGCAAGGAGGGGCACAGCTCCTACGAGCAGTACTTC.

The CDR3 sequence: CASSSQYNSPLHF. DNA for the CDR3: TGCGCCAGCAGCTCACAGTATAATTCACCCCTCCACTTT. This chain joins TRBV5-1 and TRBJ1-6; D unresolved. The CDR3 runs to 13 residues. Germline V gene lookup returns CDR1 SGHRS and CDR2 YFSETQ. Trimming took off 3 bases at V and 4 bases at J, with 5 bases between the two ends. Variable domain in full (rest from reference TRBV5-1 and TRBJ1-6): KAGVTQTPRYLIKTRGQQVTLSCSPISGHRSVSWYQQTPGQGLQFLFEYFSETQRNKGNFPGRFSGRQFSNSRSEMNVSTLELGDSALYLCASSSQYNSPLHFGNGTRLTVT.